In this sample, the clone carrying this TCR beta chain turned up once. The sample is drawn from a study of cytomegalovirus exposure and HLA in healthy donors. Trimming took 3 bases from V and 8 from J; bases not matched to a gene: 9. CDR3 length equals 15 residues. In germline, CDR1 is MGHRA, CDR2 YSYEKL. Use of 60 Vbeta and 13 Jbeta primers characterized the PCR. The table came from immunoSEQ multiplex PCR; TCRdb's copy has only in-frame clones and leaves some out. This table holds 150,000 to 200,000 clones, 70% to 80% found once. Sequenced material: PBMCs. The V call is TRBV4-1, the J call TRBJ2-4, with 8 bases matching TRBD1. The TCR was taken from a man in his fifties or sixties in good health and CMV-seronegative. CDR3 amino acids: CASSHIQGARDIQYF. The CDR3 nucleotides are TGCGCCAGCAGCCATATTCAGGGGGCGCGGGACATTCAGTACTTC.